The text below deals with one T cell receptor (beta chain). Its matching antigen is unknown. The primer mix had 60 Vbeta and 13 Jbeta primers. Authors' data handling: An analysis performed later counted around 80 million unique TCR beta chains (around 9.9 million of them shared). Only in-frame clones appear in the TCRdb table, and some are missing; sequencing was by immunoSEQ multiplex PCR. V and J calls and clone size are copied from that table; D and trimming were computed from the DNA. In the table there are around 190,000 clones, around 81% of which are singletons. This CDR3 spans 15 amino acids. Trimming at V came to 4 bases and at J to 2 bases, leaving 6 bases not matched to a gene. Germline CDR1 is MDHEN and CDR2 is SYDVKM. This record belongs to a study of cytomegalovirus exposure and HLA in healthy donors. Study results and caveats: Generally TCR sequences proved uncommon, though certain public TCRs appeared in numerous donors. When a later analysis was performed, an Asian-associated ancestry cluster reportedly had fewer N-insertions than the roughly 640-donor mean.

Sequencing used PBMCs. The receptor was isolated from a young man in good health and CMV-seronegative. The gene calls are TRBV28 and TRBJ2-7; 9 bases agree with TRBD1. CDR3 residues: CASSSPGQGPYEQYF. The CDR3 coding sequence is TGTGCCAGCAGTTCTCCGGGACAGGGACCCTACGAGCAGTACTTC.